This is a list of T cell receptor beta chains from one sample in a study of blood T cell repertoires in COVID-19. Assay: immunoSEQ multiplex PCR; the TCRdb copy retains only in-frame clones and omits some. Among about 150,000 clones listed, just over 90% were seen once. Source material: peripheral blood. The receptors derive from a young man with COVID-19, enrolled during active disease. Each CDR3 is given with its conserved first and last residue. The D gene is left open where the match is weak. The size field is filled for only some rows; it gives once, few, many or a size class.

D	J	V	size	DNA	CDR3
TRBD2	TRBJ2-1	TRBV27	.	TGTGCCAGCACCCAGCGGGACTACAATGAGCAGTTCTTC	CASTQRDYNEQFF
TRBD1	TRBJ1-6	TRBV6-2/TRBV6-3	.	TGTGCCAGCAGTTACGCTGGGACAGGACGCGGGTCACCCCTCCACTTT	CASSYAGTGRGSPLHF
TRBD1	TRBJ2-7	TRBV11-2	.	TGTGCCAGCAGCCCTTATCTAGGGGACAGGGACTACGAGCAGTACTTC	CASSPYLGDRDYEQYF
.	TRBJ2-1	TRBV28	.	TGTGCCAGCAGTTTAACGGGAGCAACAGGTAATGAGCAGTTCTTC	CASSLTGATGNEQFF
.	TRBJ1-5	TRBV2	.	TGTGCCAGCAGTGGGAGGGATTATAGCAATCAGCCCCAGCATTTT	CASSGRDYSNQPQHF
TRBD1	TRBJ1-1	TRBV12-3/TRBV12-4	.	TGTGCCAGCAGTTTGTTGGGGACAGGGACCTTCTTT	CASSLLGTGTFF
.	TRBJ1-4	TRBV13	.	TGTGCCAGCAGCTCTCGGACCGAGGGACACTATGAAAAACTGCTTTTT	CASSSRTEGHYEKLLF
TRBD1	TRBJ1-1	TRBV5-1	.	TGCGCCAGCAGCTTGGCCTTGACAGGGAGGCTACGTGAAGCTTTCTTT	CASSLALTGRLREAFF
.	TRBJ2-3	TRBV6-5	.	TGTGCCAGCAGGGATAACAAGGGGACAGATACGCAGTATTTT	CASRDNKGTDTQYF
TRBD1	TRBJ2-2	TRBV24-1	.	TGTGCCACCAGTGATAGGGACAGGGTGGACACCGGGGAGCTGTTTTTT	CATSDRDRVDTGELFF
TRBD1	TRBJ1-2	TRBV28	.	TGTGCCAGCAGTTTCCGGGACAGGCGAGCGCGCTATGGCTACACCTTC	CASSFRDRRARYGYTF
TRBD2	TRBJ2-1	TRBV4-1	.	TGCGCCAGCAGCCATGGTCTGCGGGAGTCCTACAATGAGCAGTTCTTC	CASSHGLRESYNEQFF
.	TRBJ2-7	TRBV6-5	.	TGTGCCAGCCTAACAGGGTCCGGGACCAACTACGAGCAGTACTTC	CASLTGSGTNYEQYF
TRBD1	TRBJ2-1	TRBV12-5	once	TGTGCTAGTGGTTTGATAGGATATGCGCCGGGACAGTCCTACAATGAGCAGTTCTTC	CASGLIGYAPGQSYNEQFF
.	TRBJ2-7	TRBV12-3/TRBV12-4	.	TGTGCCAGCAGCCACCAAACTTACGAGCAGTACTTC	CASSHQTYEQYF
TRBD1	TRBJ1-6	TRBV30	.	TGTGCCTGGAGGTCAGGGGGGAATTCACCCCTCCACTTT	CAWRSGGNSPLHF
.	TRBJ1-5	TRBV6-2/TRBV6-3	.	TGTGCCAGCAGTTACGACGCCCTAAGGGGTCAGCCCCAGCATTTT	CASSYDALRGQPQHF
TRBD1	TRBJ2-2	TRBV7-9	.	TGTGCCAGCAGCTTCCGACAGGGGGCTTGGACCGGGGAGCTGTTTTTT	CASSFRQGAWTGELFF
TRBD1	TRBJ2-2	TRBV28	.	TGTGCCAGCAGTTTATTGACAGGGTGGACCGGGGAGCTGTTTTTT	CASSLLTGWTGELFF
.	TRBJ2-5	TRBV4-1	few	TGCGCCAGCAGCCAAGGACTAATGAGAGGAGAGACCCAGTACTTC	CASSQGLMRGETQYF
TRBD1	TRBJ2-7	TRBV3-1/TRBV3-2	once	TGTGCCAGCAGCCAAGACTTAGACAGGGGGGGATCCTACGAGCAGTACTTC	CASSQDLDRGGSYEQYF
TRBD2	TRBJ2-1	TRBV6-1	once	TGTGCCAGCAGTGGAGGACTAGCGGATCGCTACAATGAGCAGTTCTTC	CASSGGLADRYNEQFF
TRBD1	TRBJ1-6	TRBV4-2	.	TGTGCCAGCAGCGATGGACAGGATCACATTTCACCCCTCCACTTT	CASSDGQDHISPLHF
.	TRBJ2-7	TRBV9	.	.	CASSVVSGQGAEQYF